Here is one T cell receptor (beta chain) with its context. Its antigen is not identified. The data originate from a study of shared clonotypes between healthy human individuals. Study findings and constraints: Investigators expected sequencing depth to affect clonotype sharing among donors.

For sorted subsets, about 190 ng DNA per replicate equaled about 30,000 T cell genomes. The method was immunoSEQ multiplex PCR; TCRdb's version includes in-frame clones alone and lacks a portion of them. The sample gives some 2,500,000 clones, under 95% of which show up once; approximately 0.36% is in the top ten. Germline V gene data show CDR1 as SNHLY and CDR2 as FYNNEI. The CDR3 sequence is 13 residues long. The V end was cut by 9 bases, the J end by 2 bases, with 13 bases between. The TCR originated in a man between 18 and 29 years old in good health. Some clones in this sample may be carry-over from other donors' samples. The chain uses TRBV2 and TRBJ2-5, with TRBD2 as a possible D gene (6 bases). What was sequenced was naive CD4+ T cells from PBMCs. Subset in this sample: CD45RA+ positively selected. The CDR3 nucleotides read TGTGCCAGTGGGGACTCGATGCAAGAGACCCAGTACTTC. Protein sequence: CASGDSMQETQYF.